This T cell receptor (beta chain) is from a study of cytomegalovirus exposure and HLA in healthy donors. Germline V gives CDR1 MNHEY, CDR2 SVGAGI. The CDR3 runs to 13 residues. J lost 7 bases, V lost 1 base, and 3 bases had no gene match. PCR primers comprised 60 Vbeta and 13 Jbeta primers. TCRdb's table, derived via immunoSEQ multiplex PCR, lists solely in-frame clones and lacks some. Of about 150,000 clones in the sample, approximately 73% were seen once. The chain is built from TRBV6-5 and TRBJ1-2; 7 bases line up with TRBD1. This receptor was identified in a woman aged 18-29 years in good health and CMV-seronegative. The sequenced sample was PBMCs. CDR3 nucleotide sequence: TGTGCCAGCAGTTACTACGAGGGGGCTGGCTACACCTTC. Its protein product is CASSYYEGAGYTF.